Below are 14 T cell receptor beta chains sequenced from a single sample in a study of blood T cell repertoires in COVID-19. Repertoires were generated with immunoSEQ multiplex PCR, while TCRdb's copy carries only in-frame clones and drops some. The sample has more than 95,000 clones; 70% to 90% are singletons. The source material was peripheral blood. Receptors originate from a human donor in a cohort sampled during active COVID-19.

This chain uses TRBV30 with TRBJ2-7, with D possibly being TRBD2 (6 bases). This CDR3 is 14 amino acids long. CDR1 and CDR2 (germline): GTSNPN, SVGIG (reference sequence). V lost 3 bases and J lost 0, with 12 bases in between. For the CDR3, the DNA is TGTGCCTGGAGATGGGGGACTGGCTCCTACGAGCAGTACTTC. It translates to CAWRWGTGSYEQYF.

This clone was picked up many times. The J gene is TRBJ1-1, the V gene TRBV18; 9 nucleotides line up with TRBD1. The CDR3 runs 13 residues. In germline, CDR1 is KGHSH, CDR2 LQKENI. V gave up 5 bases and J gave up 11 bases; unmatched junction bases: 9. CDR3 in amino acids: CASSNRQGVDAFF. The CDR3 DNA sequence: TGTGCCAGCTCAAACCGACAGGGGGTGGATGCTTTCTTT.

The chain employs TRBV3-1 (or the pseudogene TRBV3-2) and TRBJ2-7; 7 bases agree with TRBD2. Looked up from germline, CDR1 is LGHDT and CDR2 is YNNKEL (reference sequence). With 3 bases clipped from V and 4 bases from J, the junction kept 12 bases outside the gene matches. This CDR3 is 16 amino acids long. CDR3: CASSQTGGFGPYEQYF. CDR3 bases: TGTGCCAGCAGCCAGACCGGGGGGTTCGGGCCTTACGAGCAGTACTTC.

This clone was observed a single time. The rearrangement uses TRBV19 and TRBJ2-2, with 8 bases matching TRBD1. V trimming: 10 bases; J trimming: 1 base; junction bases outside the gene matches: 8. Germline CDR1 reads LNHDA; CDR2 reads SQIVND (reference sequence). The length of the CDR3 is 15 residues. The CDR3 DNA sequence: TGTGCCACCCTTTGGGGGACAGGGAACACCGGGGAGCTGTTTTTT. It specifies CATLWGTGNTGELFF. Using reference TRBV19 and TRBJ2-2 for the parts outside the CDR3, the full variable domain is DGGITQSPKYLFRKEGQNVTLSCEQNLNHDAMYWYRQDPGQGLRLIYYSQIVNDFQKGDIAEGYSVSREKKESFPLTVTSAQKNPTAFYLCATLWGTGNTGELFFGEGSRLTVL.

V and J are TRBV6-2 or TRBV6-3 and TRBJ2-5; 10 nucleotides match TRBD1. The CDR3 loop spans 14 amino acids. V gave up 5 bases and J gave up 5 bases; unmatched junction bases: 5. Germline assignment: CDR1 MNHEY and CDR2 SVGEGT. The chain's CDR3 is CASSRTGGGETQYF. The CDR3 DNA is TGTGCCAGCAGTCGGACAGGGGGAGGGGAGACCCAGTACTTC.

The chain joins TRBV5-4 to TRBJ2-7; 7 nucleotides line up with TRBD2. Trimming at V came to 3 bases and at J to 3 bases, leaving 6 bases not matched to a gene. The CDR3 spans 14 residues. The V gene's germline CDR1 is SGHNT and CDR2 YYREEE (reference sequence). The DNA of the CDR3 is TGTGCCAGCAGCTCGCCTAGCGGAAACTACGAGCAGTACTTC. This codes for CASSSPSGNYEQYF.

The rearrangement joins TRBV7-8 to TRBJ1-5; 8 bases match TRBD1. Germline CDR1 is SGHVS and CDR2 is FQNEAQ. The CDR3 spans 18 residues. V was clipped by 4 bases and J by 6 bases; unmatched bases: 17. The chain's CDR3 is CASSSLGDRGVRSQPQHF. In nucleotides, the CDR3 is TGTGCCAGCAGCTCCCTCGGAGACAGGGGTGTAAGGAGTCAGCCCCAGCATTTT.

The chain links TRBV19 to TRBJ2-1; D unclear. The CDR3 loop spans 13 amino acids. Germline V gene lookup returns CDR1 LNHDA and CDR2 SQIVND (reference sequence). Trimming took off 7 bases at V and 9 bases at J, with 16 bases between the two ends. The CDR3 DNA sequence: TGTGCCAGTATTTCGCGGAGTCGTGGTGAGCAGTTCTTC. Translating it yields CASISRSRGEQFF.

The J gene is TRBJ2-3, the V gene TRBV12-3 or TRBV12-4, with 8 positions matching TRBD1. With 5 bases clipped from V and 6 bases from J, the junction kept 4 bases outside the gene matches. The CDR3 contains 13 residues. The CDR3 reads CASSRTGPDTQYF. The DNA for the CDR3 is TGTGCCAGCAGTCGGACAGGGCCCGATACGCAGTATTTT.

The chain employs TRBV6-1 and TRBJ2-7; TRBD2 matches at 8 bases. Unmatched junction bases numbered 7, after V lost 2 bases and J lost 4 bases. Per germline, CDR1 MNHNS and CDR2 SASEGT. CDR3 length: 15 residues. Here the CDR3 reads CASSERSGGRYEQYF. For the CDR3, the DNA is TGTGCCAGCAGTGAACGAAGCGGGGGACGGTACGAGCAGTACTTC.

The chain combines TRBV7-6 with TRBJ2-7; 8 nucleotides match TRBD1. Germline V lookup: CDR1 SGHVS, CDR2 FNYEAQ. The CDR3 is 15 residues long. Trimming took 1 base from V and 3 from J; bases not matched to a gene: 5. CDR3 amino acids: CASSLETGEDYEQYF. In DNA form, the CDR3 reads TGTGCCAGCAGCTTAGAGACAGGGGAGGACTACGAGCAGTACTTC. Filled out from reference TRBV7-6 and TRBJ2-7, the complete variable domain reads GAGVSQSPRYKVTKRGQDVALRCDPISGHVSLYWYRQALGQGPEFLTYFNYEAQQDKSGLPNDRFSAERPEGSISTLTIQRTEQRDSAMYRCASSLETGEDYEQYFGPGTRLTVT.

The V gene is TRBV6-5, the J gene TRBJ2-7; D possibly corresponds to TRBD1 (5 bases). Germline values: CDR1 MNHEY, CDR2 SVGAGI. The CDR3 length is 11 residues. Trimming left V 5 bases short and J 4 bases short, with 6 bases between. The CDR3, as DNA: TGTGCCAGCAGTAGGGGATACGAGCAGTACTTC. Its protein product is CASSRGYEQYF.

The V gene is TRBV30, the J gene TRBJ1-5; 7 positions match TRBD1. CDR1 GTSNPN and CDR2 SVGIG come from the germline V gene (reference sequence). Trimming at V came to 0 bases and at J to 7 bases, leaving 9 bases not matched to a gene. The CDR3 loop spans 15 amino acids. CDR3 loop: CAWSVVDRANQPQHF. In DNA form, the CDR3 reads TGTGCCTGGAGTGTAGTAGACAGGGCCAACCAGCCCCAGCATTTT.

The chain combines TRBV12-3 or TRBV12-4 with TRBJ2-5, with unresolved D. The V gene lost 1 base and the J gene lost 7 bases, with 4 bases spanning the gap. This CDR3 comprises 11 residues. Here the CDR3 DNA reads TGTGCCAGCAGTTTAGGAGGGACCCAGTACTTC. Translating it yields CASSLGGTQYF.